This T cell receptor (beta chain) was captured in a study of blood T cell repertoires in COVID-19. Using immunoSEQ multiplex PCR, the repertoire was profiled, and TCRdb retains in-frame clones only, with some absent. The data show 250,000 or so clones, around nine tenths seen once. Within 2 weeks before study entry, exposed participants met a COVID-19 case. Sample: PBMCs or T cells enriched from blood (not recorded which). The TCR sequence derives from a woman in her thirties or forties who had been exposed to COVID-19.

CDR3 sequence (DNA): TGTGCCAGTAGTACCTCCGGGACAGCGAACACTGAAGCTTTCTTT. Protein sequence: CASSTSGTANTEAFF. V is TRBV19 and J is TRBJ1-1; 7 bases match TRBD1. The CDR3 extends over 15 amino acids. Losses at the gene ends were 4 bases for V and 1 base for J; bases not matched to a gene: 6. The germline V gene encodes CDR1 LNHDA and CDR2 SQIVND (reference sequence). Full variable domain (remainder filled in from reference TRBV19 and TRBJ1-1): DGGITQSPKYLFRKEGQNVTLSCEQNLNHDAMYWYRQDPGQGLRLIYYSQIVNDFQKGDIAEGYSVSREKKESFPLTVTSAQKNPTAFYLCASSTSGTANTEAFFGQGTRLTVV.